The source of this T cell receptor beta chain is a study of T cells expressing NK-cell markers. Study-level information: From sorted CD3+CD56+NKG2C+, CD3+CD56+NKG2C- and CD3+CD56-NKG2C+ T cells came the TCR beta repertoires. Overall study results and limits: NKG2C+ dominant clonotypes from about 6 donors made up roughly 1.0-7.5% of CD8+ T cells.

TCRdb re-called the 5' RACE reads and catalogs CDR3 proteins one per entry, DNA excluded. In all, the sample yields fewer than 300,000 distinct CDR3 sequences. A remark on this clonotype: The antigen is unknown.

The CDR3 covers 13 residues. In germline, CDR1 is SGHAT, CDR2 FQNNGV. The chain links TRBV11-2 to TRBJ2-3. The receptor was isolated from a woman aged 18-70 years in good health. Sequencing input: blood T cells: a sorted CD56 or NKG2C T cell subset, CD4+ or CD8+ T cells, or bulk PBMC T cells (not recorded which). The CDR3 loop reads CASSRNAVGTQYF.